The 29 T cell receptor beta chains in this list originate from one sample, sequenced in a study of Ad26.COV2.S vaccination and SARS-CoV-2 variants. Treatment indicated: roughly 20 received Ad26.COV2.S at low or high dose, single or two shots; 5 received placebo; per-sample allocation not given. Sampling happened 63 days after the first vaccine or placebo injection. Generated by immunoSEQ multiplex PCR, the TCRdb table keeps only in-frame clones and is missing some. The sample consists of around 420,000 clones, 88% of them appearing once. Specimen: peripheral blood, collected in a trial of Ad26.COV2.S vaccine versus placebo. Receptors were obtained from a person between 18 and 65 years old who received the Ad26.COV2.S COVID-19 vaccine or a placebo.

This clone was observed at least ten times. This chain links TRBV19 with TRBJ1-5; 9 bases are shared with TRBD1. V lost 6 bases, J lost 6 bases, and 9 bases stayed unmatched. Germline CDR1 is LNHDA and CDR2 is SQIVND (reference sequence). The CDR3 consists of 15 residues. The CDR3 region is CASSWTGTGTQPQHF. As DNA, the CDR3 is TGTGCCAGTAGCTGGACCGGGACAGGGACTCAGCCCCAGCATTTT.

The chain links TRBV5-4 to TRBJ2-1; D is ambiguous. This CDR3 has 15 amino acids. In germline, CDR1 is SGHNT, CDR2 YYREEE (reference sequence). Trimming cost V 0 bases and J 6 bases, with 13 bases left between them. Written as DNA, the CDR3 is TGTGCCAGCAGCTTGGGGGTCTCCCTGGGCAATGAGCAGTTCTTC. Encoded protein: CASSLGVSLGNEQFF.

The chain links TRBV4-3 to TRBJ1-2; the match to TRBD1 covers 7 bases. The CDR3 covers 15 residues. The V segment lost 1 base and the J segment 8 bases; nucleotides outside the gene matches: 10. Germline V lookup: CDR1 LGHNA, CDR2 YSLEER. The DNA of the CDR3 is TGCGCCAGCAGCCAAGTTTTGAGGGGGCAAGAAGGCTACACCTTC. Amino acid sequence: CASSQVLRGQEGYTF.

The V gene is TRBV6-4, the J gene TRBJ2-5, with D perhaps TRBD1 or TRBD2 (7 bases each). Germline V gene sequence: CDR1 MRHNA, CDR2 SNTAGT. The CDR3 extends over 13 amino acids. V lost 4 bases and J lost 5, with 11 bases in between. CDR3 in DNA: TGTGCCAGCAGTGTCCAGGGGGGGGAGACCCAGTACTTC. This sequence encodes CASSVQGGETQYF.

The chain combines TRBV19 with TRBJ2-2; a weak D match, TRBD2 (5 bases). In germline, CDR1 is LNHDA, CDR2 SQIVND (reference sequence). Trimming removed 8 bases from V and 5 bases from J, with 15 bases in between. This CDR3 has 14 residues. CDR3: CASRPSGATGELFF. The CDR3 DNA is TGTGCCAGTCGTCCCAGCGGAGCAACCGGGGAGCTGTTTTTT.

The chain recombines TRBV4-1 with TRBJ2-2; TRBD1 matches at 8 bases. The CDR3 contains 16 residues. The trim removed 1 base at V and 4 bases at J, leaving 5 bases unmatched. Germline assignment: CDR1 MGHRA and CDR2 YSYEKL. CDR3 residues: CASSQVQGAGTGELFF. The CDR3 DNA sequence: TGCGCCAGCAGCCAAGTTCAGGGGGCAGGCACCGGGGAGCTGTTTTTT.

The gene calls are TRBV13 and TRBJ1-1, with D tentatively TRBD1 (6 bases). Between the trimmed V and J ends, which lost 5 bases and 0 bases, there was a span of 13 bases. Germline CDR1 is PRHDT and CDR2 is FYEKMQ (reference sequence). The CDR3 is 15 amino acids. The chain's CDR3 is CASSALQGLNTEAFF. For the CDR3, the DNA is TGTGCCAGCAGCGCTCTACAGGGACTGAACACTGAAGCTTTCTTT.

The chain uses TRBV2 and TRBJ2-7, with D perhaps TRBD1 or TRBD2 (5 bases each). The CDR3 consists of 14 residues. The V gene's germline CDR1 is SNHLY and CDR2 FYNNEI. V dropped 5 bases and J dropped 5 bases, with 16 bases sitting between them. The CDR3 reads CASSWDGSWNEQYF. CDR3 nucleotide sequence: TGTGCCAGCAGTTGGGACGGTTCTTGGAACGAGCAGTACTTC.

The chain employs TRBV6-2 or TRBV6-3 and TRBJ2-1, with 8 nucleotides matching TRBD2. With 5 bases clipped from V and 6 bases from J, the junction kept 12 bases outside the gene matches. The germline CDR1 and CDR2 sequences are MNHEY and SVGEGT. This CDR3 region has 16 residues. CDR3 DNA: TGTGCCAGCAGTCAAACTTCGGGACGGGGGGGCAATGAGCAGTTCTTC. It is translated as CASSQTSGRGGNEQFF.

The chain links TRBV28 to TRBJ2-7; 9 bases map to TRBD2. Unmatched junction bases numbered 10, after V lost 5 bases and J lost 2 bases. CDR1 and CDR2 (germline): MDHEN, SYDVKM. The CDR3 length is 16 residues. CDR3 residues: CASSPTTPSGAYEQYF. For the CDR3, the DNA is TGTGCCAGCAGTCCGACCACACCTAGCGGGGCCTACGAGCAGTACTTC.

The J gene is TRBJ2-7, the V gene TRBV19, with a weak D call TRBD1 (6 bases). This CDR3 spans 11 amino acids. CDR1 is LNHDA and CDR2 is SQIVND in the germline V gene (reference sequence). Trimming pared 10 bases from V and 3 bases from J, leaving 10 bases between. CDR3 sequence (DNA): TGTGCCACCCGGGACAACTACGAGCAGTACTTC. Amino acids: CATRDNYEQYF.

The chain uses TRBV5-4 and TRBJ2-7; the D is unclear. The CDR3 has 13 residues. The V end lost 4 bases, the J end lost 7 bases, and 15 bases lay between the germline ends. From germline, CDR1 is SGHNT and CDR2 YYREEE (reference sequence). CDR3 in amino acids: CASSPDPLWEQYF. The CDR3, as DNA: TGTGCCAGCAGCCCGGATCCACTGTGGGAGCAGTACTTC. Full variable domain (rest looked up from reference TRBV5-4 and TRBJ2-7): ETGVTQSPTHLIKTRGQQVTLRCSSQSGHNTVSWYQQALGQGPQFIFQYYREEENGRGNFPPRFSGLQFPNYSSELNVNALELDDSALYLCASSPDPLWEQYFGPGTRLTVT.

The V gene is TRBV4-1, the J gene TRBJ1-3; D is unresolved. The CDR3 length is 15 residues. Trimming removed 11 bases from V and 0 bases from J, with 17 bases in between. From germline, CDR1 is MGHRA and CDR2 YSYEKL. This CDR3 is CAPSRPVGSGNTIYF. In nucleotides, the CDR3 is TGCGCCCCCAGCCGGCCGGTCGGCTCTGGAAACACCATATATTTT.

The J gene is TRBJ1-5, the V gene TRBV5-1; tentative D call: TRBD1 (5 bases). In germline, CDR1 is SGHRS, CDR2 YFSETQ. CDR3 size: 13 residues. V was clipped by 0 bases and J by 6 bases, with 7 bases between them. CDR3 in DNA: TGCGCCAGCAGCTTGGGGGGGAGTCAGCCCCAGCATTTT. Protein product: CASSLGGSQPQHF. The full variable domain, completed using reference TRBV5-1 and TRBJ1-5, is KAGVTQTPRYLIKTRGQQVTLSCSPISGHRSVSWYQQTPGQGLQFLFEYFSETQRNKGNFPGRFSGRQFSNSRSEMNVSTLELGDSALYLCASSLGGSQPQHFGDGTRLSIL.

The chain carries TRBV6-2 or TRBV6-3 and TRBJ2-7; D unclear. Between the trimmed V and J ends, which lost 2 bases and 7 bases, there was a span of 9 bases. CDR1 MNHEY and CDR2 SVGEGT come from the germline V gene. CDR3 length: 12 amino acids. The CDR3 region is CASSYPPREQYF. DNA of the CDR3: TGTGCCAGCAGTTACCCTCCCCGAGAGCAGTACTTC.

The chain is built from TRBV4-1 and TRBJ2-5; 8 nucleotides line up with TRBD1. Germline values: CDR1 MGHRA, CDR2 YSYEKL. V shed 5 bases, J shed 5 bases, and the junction held 7 bases outside the gene matches. The CDR3 totals 14 residues. The CDR3 loop is CASSTGQGTETQYF. CDR3 in DNA: TGCGCCAGCAGCACTGGACAGGGAACGGAGACCCAGTACTTC.

This chain connects TRBV9 to TRBJ2-2, with no clear D. The V gene's germline CDR1 is SGDLS and CDR2 YYNGEE. V was shortened by 1 base and J by 4 bases, with 8 bases between the two germline ends. This CDR3 is 14 amino acids long. The chain's CDR3 is CASSVSVSTGELFF. Written as DNA, the CDR3 is TGTGCCAGCAGCGTATCCGTGAGCACCGGGGAGCTGTTTTTT.

The chain couples TRBV28 to TRBJ1-4; D is possibly TRBD1 (5 bases). Germline CDR1 reads MDHEN; CDR2 reads SYDVKM. This CDR3 has 17 residues. The germline V and J ends were trimmed by 1 base and 3 bases, with 15 bases remaining between them. The CDR3 reads CASSLFSGATANEKLFF. The CDR3 bases are TGTGCCAGCAGTTTATTCTCTGGGGCCACGGCTAATGAAAAACTGTTTTTT. Combining the CDR3 with reference TRBV28 and TRBJ1-4 gives the whole variable domain DVKVTQSSRYLVKRTGEKVFLECVQDMDHENMFWYRQDPGLGLRLIYFSYDVKMKEKGDIPEGYSVSREKKERFSLILESASTNQTSMYLCASSLFSGATANEKLFFGSGTQLSVL.

The chain has TRBV6-7 and TRBJ1-6; D unresolved. TRBV6-7 is treated as an ORF (open reading frame) with a function not yet certain. V shed 2 bases and J shed 4 bases, with 18 bases lying between them. The CDR3 runs to 18 residues. CDR3 nucleotide sequence: TGTGCCAGCAGTTACGTTCAGGACCCCTGGCCTTATAATTCACCCCTCCACTTT. As protein: CASSYVQDPWPYNSPLHF.

This sequence joins TRBV7-2 and TRBJ2-5, with 8 positions matching TRBD2. V shed 5 bases and J 3 bases; nucleotides not matched to a gene: 11. This CDR3 region has 16 residues. Per the germline V gene, CDR1 is SGHTA and CDR2 is FQGNSA. The CDR3 protein is CASSDGRYGGEETQYF. The CDR3 nucleotides are TGTGCCAGCAGCGATGGGAGATACGGGGGGGAAGAGACCCAGTACTTC.

The chain links TRBV7-9 to TRBJ2-3; 9 nucleotides line up with TRBD1. The CDR3 runs to 15 residues. Losses at the gene ends were 2 bases for V and 1 base for J; bases not matched to a gene: 1. In germline, CDR1 is SEHNR, CDR2 FQNEAQ (reference sequence). The CDR3 sequence: CASSLTGGGTDTQYF. The CDR3 nucleotides read TGTGCCAGCAGCTTAACAGGGGGCGGCACAGATACGCAGTATTTT.

This chain's CDR3 is CASSSGGSIGYTF. DNA for the CDR3: TGTGCCAGCAGTTCGGGGGGTAGCATTGGCTACACCTTC. The chain employs TRBV7-3 and TRBJ1-2; TRBD1 might be the D (5 bases). Between the trimmed V and J ends, which lost 6 bases and 7 bases, there was a span of 15 bases. CDR1 and CDR2 (germline): SGHTA, FQGTGA. The CDR3 has 13 amino acids. The full variable domain, in which reference TRBV7-3 and TRBJ1-2 provide the parts outside the CDR3, is GAGVSQTPSNKVTEKGKYVELRCDPISGHTALYWYRQSLGQGPEFLIYFQGTGAADDSGLPNDRFFAVRPEGSVSTLKIQRTERGDSAVYLCASSSGGSIGYTFGSGTRLTVV.

This sequence joins TRBV15 and TRBJ1-4, with TRBD1 matching 7 bases. J lost 8 bases, V lost 1 base, and 10 bases had no gene match. Germline V lookup: CDR1 LNHNV, CDR2 YYDKDF (reference sequence). This CDR3 has 16 residues. CDR3 bases: TGTGCCACCAGCAGAGGTCAGGTCGACAGGGAGGAAAAACTGTTTTTT. Its protein is CATSRGQVDREEKLFF.

The chain uses TRBV18 and TRBJ2-7; 7 bases line up with TRBD1. Looked up from germline, CDR1 is KGHSH and CDR2 is LQKENI. This CDR3 has 15 amino acids. With V trimmed by 4 bases and J by 3 bases, 9 bases remained unmatched. The CDR3 region has the DNA TGTGCCAGCTCACTTGACAGGGTGCAATACTACGAGCAGTACTTC. Amino acid sequence: CASSLDRVQYYEQYF.

This CDR3 reads CASSPRTGPPSTDTQYF. CDR3 DNA: TGTGCCAGCAGCCCCCGGACAGGCCCGCCTAGCACAGATACGCAGTATTTT. The chain couples TRBV11-3 to TRBJ2-3; TRBD1 matches 7 bases. Per the germline V gene, CDR1 is SGHNT and CDR2 is YENEEA. The CDR3 is 17 residues long. J gave up 0 bases and V 5 bases, and 11 bases lay outside the gene matches.

The chain carries TRBV5-8 and TRBJ2-7; 7 bases match TRBD1. Losses at the gene ends were 4 bases for V and 6 bases for J; bases not matched to a gene: 10. This CDR3 spans 14 amino acids. Germline V gives CDR1 SGHTS, CDR2 YDEGEE. The CDR3 DNA reads as TGTGCCAGCAGCCCTTATCAAGGGGGCGGCGAGCAGTACTTC. Residues: CASSPYQGGGEQYF.

The chain couples TRBV28 to TRBJ1-2; D not resolved. The V and J ends lost 3 bases and 7 bases respectively, with 21 bases between them. The CDR3 runs 16 residues. Germline CDR1 is MDHEN and CDR2 is SYDVKM. CDR3 sequence (DNA): TGTGCCAGCAGTTTTGGAGATCAATTGGGGTTCGGTGGCTACACCTTC. It translates to CASSFGDQLGFGGYTF.

The gene calls are TRBV27 and TRBJ2-7; D possibly corresponds to TRBD1 (5 bases). Germline loops: CDR1 MNHEY, CDR2 SMNVEV (reference sequence). The ends were cut back, 6 bases at V and 4 bases at J, with 16 bases in the middle. The CDR3 runs 14 residues. In DNA form, the CDR3 reads TGTGCCAGCAGACCAGTCGCAGGGTGGTACGAGCAGTACTTC. The encoded protein is CASRPVAGWYEQYF.

The CDR3 protein is CASSLFSHPMGNQPQHF. The CDR3 bases are TGTGCCAGCAGTTTATTCAGCCACCCGATGGGCAATCAGCCCCAGCATTTT. V and J are TRBV28 and TRBJ1-5; D is unresolved. The CDR3 has 17 residues. V was shortened by 1 base and J by 2 bases, with 15 bases between the two germline ends. Per the germline V gene, CDR1 is MDHEN and CDR2 is SYDVKM. Together with reference TRBV28 and TRBJ1-5, the CDR3 gives the full variable domain: DVKVTQSSRYLVKRTGEKVFLECVQDMDHENMFWYRQDPGLGLRLIYFSYDVKMKEKGDIPEGYSVSREKKERFSLILESASTNQTSMYLCASSLFSHPMGNQPQHFGDGTRLSIL.